This passage covers 13 T cell receptor beta chains from one sample sequenced in a study of blood T cell repertoires in COVID-19. The protocol was immunoSEQ multiplex PCR, while the TCRdb copy is restricted to in-frame clones and leaves out a portion. The sample shows about 240,000 clones, roughly 83% of them seen only once. The sequencing sample was made of peripheral blood. These receptors originate from a woman of 80 years or more with acute or convalescent COVID-19.

This chain connects TRBV5-1 to TRBJ2-1; 8 bases align to TRBD1. The CDR3 has 15 residues. The V and J ends lost 4 bases and 7 bases, in that order; junction bases with no gene match: 10. Looked up from germline, CDR1 is SGHRS and CDR2 is YFSETQ. CDR3: CASSPTGVGGNEQFF. CDR3 bases: TGCGCCAGCAGCCCGACAGGGGTCGGAGGGAATGAGCAGTTCTTC.

The chain links TRBV4-1 to TRBJ1-6; 7 bases line up with TRBD1. With 2 bases clipped from V and 3 bases from J, the junction kept 4 bases outside the gene matches. Germline V gene data show CDR1 as MGHRA and CDR2 as YSYEKL. This CDR3 contains 16 residues. The CDR3, as DNA: TGCGCCAGCAGCCAACCCCGGGACAGCTATAATTCACCCCTCCACTTT. Encoded protein: CASSQPRDSYNSPLHF.

The genes are TRBV18 and TRBJ2-5; D possibly corresponds to TRBD1 (6 bases). This CDR3 comprises 14 residues. Trimming cost V 3 bases and J 1 base, with 9 bases left between them. The germline gives CDR1 KGHSH, CDR2 LQKENI. CDR3: CASSPQGTQETQYF. In DNA, the CDR3 is TGTGCCAGCTCACCCCAGGGGACCCAAGAGACCCAGTACTTC.

V gene TRBV19 combines with J gene TRBJ1-2; TRBD1 might be the D (5 bases). The CDR3 runs to 15 residues. Germline CDR1 reads LNHDA; CDR2 reads SQIVND (reference sequence). With 4 bases removed from V and 2 bases from J, the gap between germline ends came to 14 bases. CDR3 nucleotide sequence: TGTGCCAGTAGTACTCGGGACTTACGAAACTATGGCTACACCTTC. It yields the protein CASSTRDLRNYGYTF.

The chain links TRBV6-1 to TRBJ1-2; D gene ambiguous. V gave up 6 bases and J gave up 3 bases, with 14 bases separating them. Germline V CDR1 and CDR2: MNHNS, SASEGT. The CDR3 is 14 residues long. This CDR3 reads CASRHTPADYGYTF. The CDR3, as DNA: TGTGCCAGCAGACACACTCCAGCGGACTATGGCTACACCTTC.

This chain links TRBV24-1 with TRBJ2-5, with D possibly TRBD2 on 6 matching bases. Trimming took off 2 bases at V and 5 bases at J, with 14 bases between the two ends. CDR3 length: 15 residues. Germline V gives CDR1 KGHDR, CDR2 SFDVKD. The CDR3 region has the DNA TGTGCCACCAGTGATTCCCGGACTATCTGGGAGACCCAGTACTTC. It codes for CATSDSRTIWETQYF.

This clone has a single count. The genes are TRBV3-1 (or the pseudogene TRBV3-2) and TRBJ1-2; weak D call: TRBD1 (5 bases). CDR3 length: 14 residues. Germline CDR1 is LGHDT and CDR2 is YNNKEL (reference sequence). The V end was cut by 2 bases, the J end by 3 bases, with 10 bases between. The CDR3 region is CASSQQGGDYGYTF. In DNA form, the CDR3 reads TGTGCCAGCAGCCAACAGGGAGGGGACTATGGCTACACCTTC.

V usage is TRBV5-4 and J usage is TRBJ1-6; D ambiguous. Per germline, CDR1 SGHNT and CDR2 YYREEE (reference sequence). This CDR3 has 12 amino acids. V lost 3 bases and J 9 bases, leaving 7 bases between the germline ends. CDR3 DNA: TGTGCCAGCAGCTCCCTCAGTTCACCCCTCCACTTT. This translates into CASSSLSSPLHF. Full variable domain (remainder filled in from reference TRBV5-4 and TRBJ1-6): ETGVTQSPTHLIKTRGQQVTLRCSSQSGHNTVSWYQQALGQGPQFIFQYYREEENGRGNFPPRFSGLQFPNYSSELNVNALELDDSALYLCASSSLSSPLHFGNGTRLTVT.

This clone has a handful of counts. This CDR3 is CASSAQGYSGNTIYF. Here the CDR3 DNA reads TGTGCCAGCAGTGCCCAGGGCTACTCTGGAAACACCATATATTTT. The chain recombines TRBV2 with TRBJ1-3; the D gene is possibly TRBD1 (5 bases). The V end lost 4 bases, the J end lost 0 bases, and 10 bases lay between the germline ends. Germline V gene data show CDR1 as SNHLY and CDR2 as FYNNEI. The CDR3 extends over 15 amino acids. Based on the CDR3 plus reference TRBV2 and TRBJ1-3, the full variable domain is EPEVTQTPSHQVTQMGQEVILRCVPISNHLYFYWYRQILGQKVEFLVSFYNNEISEKSEIFDDQFSVERPDGSNFTLKIRSTKLEDSAMYFCASSAQGYSGNTIYFGEGSWLTVV.

A remark on this clone: At one end the junction does not follow the germline gene, possibly because of a read error. The chain links TRBV5-1 to TRBJ2-5; TRBD2 agrees at 7 bases. The CDR3 is 12 residues long. Germline assignment: CDR1 SGHRS and CDR2 YFSETQ. CDR3 sequence: CARSWGGETQYF. For the CDR3, the DNA is TGCGCCCGCAGCTGGGGGGGGGAGACCCAGTACTTC.

The V and J genes are TRBV30 and TRBJ2-2, with 7 bases lining up with TRBD1. The germline V gene encodes CDR1 GTSNPN and CDR2 SVGIG (reference sequence). The CDR3 extends over 16 amino acids. V shed 3 bases, J shed 1 base, and the junction held 8 bases outside the gene matches. As DNA, the CDR3 is TGTGCCTGGAGACTGAGACAGGGATGGAACACCGGGGAGCTGTTTTTT. This gives the protein CAWRLRQGWNTGELFF.

This sequence joins TRBV18 and TRBJ1-2, with TRBD1 as a possible D gene (5 bases). In germline, CDR1 is KGHSH, CDR2 LQKENI. The CDR3 is 14 amino acids. V shed 3 bases and J shed 3 bases, with 11 bases lying between them. The CDR3 protein is CASSPPGRDYGYTF. The CDR3, as DNA: TGTGCCAGCTCACCCCCGGGCAGGGACTATGGCTACACCTTC.

V gene TRBV7-2 combines with J gene TRBJ2-5; D is unresolved. The CDR3 is 13 residues long. CDR1 and CDR2 from the germline V gene are SGHTA and FQGNSA. V was pared by 1 base and J by 3 bases, with 6 bases between. The CDR3 is CASSLERKETQYF. In DNA, the CDR3 is TGTGCCAGCAGCTTAGAGAGGAAAGAGACCCAGTACTTC.